A single sample gave rise to the 15 T cell receptor beta chains below, sequenced in a study of human T cells and chemical hapten exposure. From the RACE reads, TCRdb called clonotypes with MiXCR, one entry per CDR3 protein. The table has some 60,000 distinct CDR3 sequences, about 11% seen once. Time point denoted: pre-sensitization, week 0. This sample's treatment: therapeutic diphenylcyclopropenone sensitization with weekly scalp DPC. Specimen: whole blood, collected in connection with sensitization to the hapten diphenylcyclopropenone (DPC). These receptors all stem from a woman between 40 and 55 years old with alopecia areata. Some clones in this sample may be carry-over from other donors' samples.

Sample share makes this clonotype medium-sized (0.01 to 0.1%). The rearrangement joins TRBV9 to TRBJ1-1, with D hard to call. In germline, CDR1 is SGDLS, CDR2 YYNGEE. The CDR3 contains 14 residues. V was pared by 4 bases and J by 4 bases, with 14 bases between. The CDR3 is CASSPLAAGTEAFF. CDR3 sequence (DNA): TGTGCCAGCAGCCCGCTTGCGGCAGGCACTGAAGCTTTCTTT.

This clonotype was detected once. This clone may be a read error of a much larger clone one base away. The V gene is TRBV7-3, the J gene TRBJ1-1; 7 bases match TRBD1. This CDR3 has 16 amino acids. CDR1 and CDR2 (germline): SGHTA, FQGTGA. The CDR3 nucleotides read TGTGCCAGCGGCTTAACTGTCGACAGGGCGAACACTGAAGCTTTCTTT. Amino acids: CASGLTVDRANTEAFF.

This clonotype was detected only a few times. V is TRBV3-1 and J is TRBJ1-2, with TRBD1 as a possible D gene (6 bases). The CDR3 is made up of 14 amino acids. V was pared by 0 bases and J by 8 bases, with 13 bases between. CDR1 and CDR2 from the germline V gene are LGHDT and YNNKEL (reference sequence). The CDR3 bases are TGTGCCAGCAGCCAAGATTGGGGGGCGCGCGGCTACACCTTC. It is translated as CASSQDWGARGYTF.

This clonotype was counted only a few times. The V gene is TRBV7-9, the J gene TRBJ1-1; D not certain. The CDR3 length is 14 residues. Trimming stripped 5 bases from V and 4 bases from J, with 14 bases between. CDR1 SEHNR and CDR2 FQNEAQ come from the germline V gene (reference sequence). The CDR3 bases are TGTGCCAGCAGCCTCATGACTACTTCCACTGAAGCTTTCTTT. Encoded protein: CASSLMTTSTEAFF.

Note on this clonotype: This may be a read error, as it is one base from a much larger clone. This sequence joins TRBV19 and TRBJ1-6; TRBD1 is a possible D gene (5 bases). The CDR3 spans 13 residues. CDR1 and CDR2 from the germline V gene are LNHDA and SQIVND (reference sequence). The CDR3 spells CASSNRNNPPLHF. CDR3 DNA: TGTGCCAGTAGTAACAGGAATAATCCACCCCTCCACTTT.

This clonotype was found many times. The chain carries TRBV7-9 and TRBJ1-1, with 9 bases matching TRBD1. The CDR3 is 14 amino acids. V gave up 5 bases and J gave up 7 bases; unmatched junction bases: 8. Germline V lookup: CDR1 SEHNR, CDR2 FQNEAQ (reference sequence). CDR3 residues: CASSPTGGEGEAFF. CDR3 bases: TGTGCCAGCAGCCCTACAGGGGGCGAAGGTGAAGCTTTCTTT.

This clonotype was counted at least ten times. The V gene is TRBV25-1, the J gene TRBJ1-1; D unclear. V lost 1 base, J lost 1 base, and 7 bases lay in between. The CDR3 consists of 14 residues. From germline, CDR1 is MGHDK and CDR2 SYGVNS. The CDR3 coding sequence is TGTGCCAGCAGTGAATCGAGAGGGAACACTGAAGCTTTCTTT. Residues: CASSESRGNTEAFF.

This clonotype turned up a few times. V gene TRBV29-1 combines with J gene TRBJ2-3; TRBD2 agrees at 9 bases. Germline-derived CDR1 and CDR2 are SQVTM and ANQGSEA. CDR3 length: 13 amino acids. Trimming removed 7 bases from V and 5 bases from J; junction bases left unmatched: 7. CDR3 DNA sequence: TGCAGCGGCGCGGGAGGGGTTGGAGATACGCAGTATTTT. It codes for CSGAGGVGDTQYF.

The chain couples TRBV11-2 to TRBJ1-2; D may be TRBD1 (5 bases). CDR1 and CDR2 from the germline V gene are SGHAT and FQNNGV. This CDR3 has 14 residues. V lost 3 bases, J lost 6 bases, and 14 bases lay in between. CDR3 DNA: TGTGCCAGCAGCTTGATTCGGACACGCCATGGCTACACCTTC. The encoded protein is CASSLIRTRHGYTF.

This clonotype appeared many times. The V gene is TRBV28, the J gene TRBJ2-5, with TRBD2 matching over 8 bases. This CDR3 spans 14 amino acids. Germline-derived CDR1 and CDR2 are MDHEN and SYDVKM. The V and J ends lost 6 bases and 1 base, in that order; junction bases with no gene match: 4. CDR3 region: CASRPGLAQETQYF. The CDR3 DNA is TGTGCCAGCAGACCCGGACTAGCCCAAGAGACCCAGTACTTC.

The chain combines TRBV7-3 with TRBJ2-1, with TRBD2 matching over 8 bases. Per the germline V gene, CDR1 is SGHTA and CDR2 is FQGTGA. The length of the CDR3 is 15 residues. V was clipped by 6 bases and J by 4 bases; unmatched bases: 8. The CDR3, as DNA: TGTGCCAGCAGTTACAGCGGGGGCTATTACAATGAGCAGTTCTTC. This sequence encodes CASSYSGGYYNEQFF.

This clonotype was seen many times. The gene calls are TRBV25-1 and TRBJ1-2; D may be TRBD1 (6 bases). In germline, CDR1 is MGHDK, CDR2 SYGVNS. Between the trimmed V and J ends, which lost 5 bases and 0 bases, there was a span of 10 bases. The CDR3 runs to 14 residues. For the CDR3, the DNA is TGTGCCAGCAGTCCTAGGGGGGCTAACTATGGCTACACCTTC. Amino acid sequence: CASSPRGANYGYTF.

This clonotype was seen only a few times. J is TRBJ2-5 and V is TRBV6-2 or TRBV6-3; either TRBD1 or TRBD2 may supply D (5 bases each). The CDR3 has 13 amino acids. Trimming cost V 9 bases and J 5 bases, with 16 bases left between them. CDR1 and CDR2 (germline): MNHEY, SVGEGT. As DNA, the CDR3 is TGTGCCAGTGGGGACCCCAGCAGGGAGACCCAGTACTTC. This encodes CASGDPSRETQYF.

This clonotype has a handful of counts. The genes are TRBV7-2 and TRBJ1-1; TRBD1 matches at 9 bases. CDR1 SGHTA and CDR2 FQGNSA come from the germline V gene. There are 13 residues in the CDR3. V gave up 5 bases and J gave up 4 bases; unmatched junction bases: 2. CDR3: CASSNRGLTEAFF. In DNA, the CDR3 is TGTGCCAGCAGCAACAGGGGGCTCACTGAAGCTTTCTTT.

This clonotype was recorded many times. The genes are TRBV7-9 and TRBJ2-1, with 11 positions matching TRBD2. Trimming at V came to 4 bases and at J to 1 base, leaving 24 bases not matched to a gene. From germline, CDR1 is SEHNR and CDR2 FQNEAQ (reference sequence). This CDR3 spans 23 amino acids. CDR3 in DNA: TGTGCCAGCAGCTCAAAGGGCGATCCTAGCGGGAGGTCTCGACTGTCTTCCTACAATGAGCAGTTCTTC. This encodes CASSSKGDPSGRSRLSSYNEQFF.